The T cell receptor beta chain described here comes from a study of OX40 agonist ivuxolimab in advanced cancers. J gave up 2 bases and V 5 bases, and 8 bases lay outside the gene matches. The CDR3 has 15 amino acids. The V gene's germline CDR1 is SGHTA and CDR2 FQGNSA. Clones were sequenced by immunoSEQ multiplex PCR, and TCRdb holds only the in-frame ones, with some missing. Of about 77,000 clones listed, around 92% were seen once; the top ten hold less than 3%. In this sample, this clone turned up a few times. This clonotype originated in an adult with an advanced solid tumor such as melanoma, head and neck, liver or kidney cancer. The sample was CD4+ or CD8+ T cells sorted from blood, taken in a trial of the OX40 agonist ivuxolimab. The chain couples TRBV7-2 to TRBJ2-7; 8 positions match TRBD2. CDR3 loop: CASSPGTRVTYEQYF. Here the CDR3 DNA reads TGTGCCAGCAGCCCAGGGACTAGAGTAACCTACGAGCAGTACTTC. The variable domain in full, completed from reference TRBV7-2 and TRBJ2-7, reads GAGVSQSPSNKVTEKGKDVELRCDPISGHTALYWYRQSLGQGLEFLIYFQGNSAPDKSGLPSDRFSAERTGGSVSTLTIQRTQQEDSAVYLCASSPGTRVTYEQYFGPGTRLTVT.